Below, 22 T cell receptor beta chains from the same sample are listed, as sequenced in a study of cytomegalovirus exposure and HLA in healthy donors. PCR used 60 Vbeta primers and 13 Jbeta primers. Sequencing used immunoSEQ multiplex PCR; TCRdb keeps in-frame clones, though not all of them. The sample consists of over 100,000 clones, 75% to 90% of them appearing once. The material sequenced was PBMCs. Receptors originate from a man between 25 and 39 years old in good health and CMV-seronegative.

CDR3 nucleotides: TGCGCCAGCAGAGGACAGGGCCGTGGTGACACTGAAGCTTTCTTT. This sequence encodes CASRGQGRGDTEAFF. The V call is TRBV10-1, the J call TRBJ1-1; 8 bases map to TRBD1. Germline CDR1 reads WNHNN; CDR2 reads SYGVQD (reference sequence). The CDR3 covers 15 residues. V was clipped by 6 bases and J by 3 bases; unmatched bases: 9.

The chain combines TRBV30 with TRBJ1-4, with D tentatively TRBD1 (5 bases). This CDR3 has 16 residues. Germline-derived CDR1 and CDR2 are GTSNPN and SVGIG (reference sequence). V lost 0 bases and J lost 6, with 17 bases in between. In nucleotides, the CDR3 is TGTGCCTGGAGTGTAGGGGACTCTGGAAGATATGAAAAACTGTTTTTT. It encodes CAWSVGDSGRYEKLFF.

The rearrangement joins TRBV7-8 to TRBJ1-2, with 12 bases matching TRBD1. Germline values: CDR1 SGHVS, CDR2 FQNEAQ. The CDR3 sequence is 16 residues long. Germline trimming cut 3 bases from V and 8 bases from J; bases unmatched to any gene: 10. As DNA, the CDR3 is TGTGCCAGCAGCTTCTTTTCCGGGACAGGGGGCGTGGGCTACACCTTC. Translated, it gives CASSFFSGTGGVGYTF. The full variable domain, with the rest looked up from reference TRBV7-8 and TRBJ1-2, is GAGVSQSPRYKVAKRGQDVALRCDPISGHVSLFWYQQALGQGPEFLTYFQNEAQLDKSGLPSDRFFAERPEGSVSTLKIQRTQQEDSAVYLCASSFFSGTGGVGYTFGSGTRLTVV.

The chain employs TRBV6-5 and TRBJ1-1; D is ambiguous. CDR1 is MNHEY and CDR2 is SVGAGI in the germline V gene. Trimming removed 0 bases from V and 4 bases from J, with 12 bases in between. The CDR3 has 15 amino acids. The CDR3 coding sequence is TGTGCCAGCAGTTACTCCGAGGTGGCATCCACTGAAGCTTTCTTT. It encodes CASSYSEVASTEAFF.

CDR3 region: CASSPGRTSGGLHSYEQYF. The CDR3 DNA sequence: TGCGCCAGCAGCCCGGGACGGACTAGCGGGGGCCTTCACTCCTACGAGCAGTACTTC. The chain joins TRBV5-1 to TRBJ2-7; TRBD2 matches at 13 bases. The CDR3 is 19 amino acids. In germline, CDR1 is SGHRS, CDR2 YFSETQ. J gave up 0 bases and V 4 bases, and 13 bases lay outside the gene matches.

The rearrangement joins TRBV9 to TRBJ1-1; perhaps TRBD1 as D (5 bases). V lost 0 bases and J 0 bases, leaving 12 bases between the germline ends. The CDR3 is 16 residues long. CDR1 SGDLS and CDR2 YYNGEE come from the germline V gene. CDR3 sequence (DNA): TGTGCCAGCAGCGTAGGACAGACCCCGTTGAACACTGAAGCTTTCTTT. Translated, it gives CASSVGQTPLNTEAFF.

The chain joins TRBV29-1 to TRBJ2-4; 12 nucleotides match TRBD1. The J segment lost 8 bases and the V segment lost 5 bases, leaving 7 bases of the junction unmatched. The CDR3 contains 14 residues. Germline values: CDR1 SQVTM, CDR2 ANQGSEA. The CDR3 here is CSVRGQGARDIQYF. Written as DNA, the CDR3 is TGCAGCGTTAGGGGACAGGGGGCGCGGGACATTCAGTACTTC.

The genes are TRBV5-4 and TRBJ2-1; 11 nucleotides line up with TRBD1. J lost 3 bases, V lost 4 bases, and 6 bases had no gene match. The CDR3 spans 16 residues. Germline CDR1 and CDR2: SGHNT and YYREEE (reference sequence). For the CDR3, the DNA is TGTGCCAGCAGCGCGGGACAGGGGGTATTCTACAATGAGCAGTTCTTC. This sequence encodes CASSAGQGVFYNEQFF.

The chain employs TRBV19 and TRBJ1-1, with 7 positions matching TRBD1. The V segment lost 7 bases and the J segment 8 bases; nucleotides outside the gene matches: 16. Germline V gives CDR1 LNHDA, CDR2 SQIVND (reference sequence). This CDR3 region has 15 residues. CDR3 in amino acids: CASIHFEGAPKEAFF. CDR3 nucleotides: TGTGCCAGTATCCATTTTGAGGGGGCCCCGAAGGAAGCTTTCTTT.

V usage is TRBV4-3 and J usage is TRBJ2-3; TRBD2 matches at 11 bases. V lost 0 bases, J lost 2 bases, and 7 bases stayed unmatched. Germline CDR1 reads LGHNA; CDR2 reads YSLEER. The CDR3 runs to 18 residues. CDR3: CASSQDLLAGGYTDTQYF. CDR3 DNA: TGCGCCAGCAGCCAAGATCTGCTAGCGGGGGGTTACACAGATACGCAGTATTTT.

The CDR3 sequence: CASSSWDREITEAFF. The CDR3 nucleotides read TGTGCCAGTAGTAGCTGGGACAGGGAGATCACTGAAGCTTTCTTT. This rearrangement joins TRBV19 to TRBJ1-1, with 9 bases identical to TRBD1. J lost 4 bases, V lost 4 bases, and 7 bases had no gene match. CDR1 and CDR2 (germline): LNHDA, SQIVND (reference sequence). The CDR3 runs to 15 residues.

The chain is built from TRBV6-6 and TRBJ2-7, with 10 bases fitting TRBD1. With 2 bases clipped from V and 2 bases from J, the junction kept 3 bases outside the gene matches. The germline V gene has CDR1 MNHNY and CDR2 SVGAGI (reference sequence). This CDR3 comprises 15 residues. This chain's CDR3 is CASSYPGQGTYEQYF. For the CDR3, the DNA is TGTGCCAGCAGTTACCCGGGACAGGGGACCTACGAGCAGTACTTC.

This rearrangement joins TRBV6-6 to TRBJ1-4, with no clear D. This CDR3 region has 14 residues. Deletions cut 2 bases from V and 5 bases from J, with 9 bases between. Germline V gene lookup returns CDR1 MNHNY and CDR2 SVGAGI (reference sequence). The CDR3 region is CASSYVQQNEKLFF. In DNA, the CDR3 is TGTGCCAGCAGTTACGTACAGCAAAATGAAAAACTGTTTTTT.

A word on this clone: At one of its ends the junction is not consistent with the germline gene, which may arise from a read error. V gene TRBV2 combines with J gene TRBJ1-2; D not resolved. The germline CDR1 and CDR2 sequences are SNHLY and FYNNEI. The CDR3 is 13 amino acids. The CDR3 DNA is TGTGCCAGCAGTGATCGGGGAGGTTATGGCTGCACCTTC. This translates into CASSDRGGYGCTF. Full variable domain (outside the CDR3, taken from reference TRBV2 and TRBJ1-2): EPEVTQTPSHQVTQMGQEVILRCVPISNHLYFYWYRQILGQKVEFLVSFYNNEISEKSEIFDDQFSVERPDGSNFTLKIRSTKLEDSAMYFCASSDRGGYGCTFGSGTRLTVV.

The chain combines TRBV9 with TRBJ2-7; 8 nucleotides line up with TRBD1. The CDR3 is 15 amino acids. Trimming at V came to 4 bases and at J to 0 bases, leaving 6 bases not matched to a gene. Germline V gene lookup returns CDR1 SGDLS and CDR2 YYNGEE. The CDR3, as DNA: TGTGCCAGCAGCTCTAGGACAGGGAGCTCCTACGAGCAGTACTTC. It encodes CASSSRTGSSYEQYF.

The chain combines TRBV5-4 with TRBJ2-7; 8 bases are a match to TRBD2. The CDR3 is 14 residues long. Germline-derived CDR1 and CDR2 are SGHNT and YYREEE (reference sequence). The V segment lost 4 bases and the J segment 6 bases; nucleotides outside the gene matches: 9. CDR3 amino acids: CASSRTGTSSEQYF. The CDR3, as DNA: TGTGCCAGCAGCCGGACCGGGACTAGTAGCGAGCAGTACTTC.

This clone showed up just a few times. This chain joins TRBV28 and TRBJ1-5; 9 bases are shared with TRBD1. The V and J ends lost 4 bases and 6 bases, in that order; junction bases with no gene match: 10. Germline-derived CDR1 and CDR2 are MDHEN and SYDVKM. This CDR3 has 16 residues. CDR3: CASSSTWTGESQPQHF. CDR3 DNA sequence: TGTGCCAGCAGTTCTACTTGGACAGGGGAGAGTCAGCCCCAGCATTTT.

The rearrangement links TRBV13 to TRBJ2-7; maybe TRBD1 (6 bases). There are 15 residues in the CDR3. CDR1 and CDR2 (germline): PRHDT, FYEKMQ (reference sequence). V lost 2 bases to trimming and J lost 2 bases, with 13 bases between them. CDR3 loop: CASSLRGQGTYEQYF. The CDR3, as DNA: TGTGCCAGCAGCTTAAGAGGGCAGGGGACCTACGAGCAGTACTTC.

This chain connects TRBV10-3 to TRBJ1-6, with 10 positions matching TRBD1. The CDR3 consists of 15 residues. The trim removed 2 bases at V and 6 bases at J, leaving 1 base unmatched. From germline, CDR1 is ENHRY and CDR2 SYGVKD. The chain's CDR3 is CAISERDRGNSPLHF. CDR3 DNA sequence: TGTGCCATCAGTGAGAGGGACAGGGGTAATTCACCCCTCCACTTT.

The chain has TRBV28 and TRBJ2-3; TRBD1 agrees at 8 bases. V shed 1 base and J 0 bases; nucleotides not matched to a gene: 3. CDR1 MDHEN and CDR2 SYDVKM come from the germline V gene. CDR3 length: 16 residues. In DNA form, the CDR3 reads TGTGCCAGCAGTTTATCCACAGGGGGTAGCACAGATACGCAGTATTTT. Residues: CASSLSTGGSTDTQYF.

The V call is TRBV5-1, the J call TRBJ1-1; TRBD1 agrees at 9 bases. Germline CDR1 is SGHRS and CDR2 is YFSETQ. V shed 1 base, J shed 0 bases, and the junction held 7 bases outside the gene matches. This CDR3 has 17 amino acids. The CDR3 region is CASSLNYRGHMNTEAFF. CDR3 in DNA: TGCGCCAGCAGCTTGAATTACAGGGGGCATATGAACACTGAAGCTTTCTTT.

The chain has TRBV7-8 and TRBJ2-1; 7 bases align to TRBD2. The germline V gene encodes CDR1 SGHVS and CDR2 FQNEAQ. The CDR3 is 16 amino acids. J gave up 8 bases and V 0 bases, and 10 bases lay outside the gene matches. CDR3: CASSLARFPGRDEQFF. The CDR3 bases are TGTGCCAGCAGCTTAGCGAGGTTCCCAGGGAGGGATGAGCAGTTCTTC.